This entry describes one TCR beta chain. Its specificity is unknown. This entry comes from a study of OX40 agonist ivuxolimab in advanced cancers. Overall study context: Patients received ivuxolimab, an intravenous treatment, every 2 weeks at 0.01 to 10 mg/kg. Three patients had partial responses: one hepatocellular carcinoma, two cutaneous melanoma.

The study, taken as a whole, reports: Nonresponders included some who also had low normalized T-cell clonal expansion. Among the lowest peripheral clonal expansion occurred in 0.1-3.0 mg/kg partial responders.

Measured with immunoSEQ multiplex PCR; TCRdb has only the in-frame clones, and not every one. The sample gives under 85,000 clones, approximately 83% of which show up once; roughly 3% is in the top ten. The germline V and J ends were trimmed by 3 bases and 1 base, with 9 bases remaining between them. The germline V gene encodes CDR1 SGHTA and CDR2 FQGNSA. This CDR3 comprises 14 residues. The clonotype was recovered from an adult with an advanced solid tumor such as melanoma, head and neck, liver or kidney cancer. The sequencing used CD4+ or CD8+ T cells sorted from blood, collected in a trial of the OX40 agonist ivuxolimab. This chain uses TRBV7-2 with TRBJ1-1; TRBD1 is a possible D gene (6 bases). The chain's CDR3 is CASSLRQENTEAFF. The CDR3 bases are TGTGCCAGCAGCTTGCGACAGGAGAACACTGAAGCTTTCTTT. The entire variable domain, with the rest obtained from reference TRBV7-2 and TRBJ1-1, is as follows: GAGVSQSPSNKVTEKGKDVELRCDPISGHTALYWYRQSLGQGLEFLIYFQGNSAPDKSGLPSDRFSAERTGGSVSTLTIQRTQQEDSAVYLCASSLRQENTEAFFGQGTRLTVV.